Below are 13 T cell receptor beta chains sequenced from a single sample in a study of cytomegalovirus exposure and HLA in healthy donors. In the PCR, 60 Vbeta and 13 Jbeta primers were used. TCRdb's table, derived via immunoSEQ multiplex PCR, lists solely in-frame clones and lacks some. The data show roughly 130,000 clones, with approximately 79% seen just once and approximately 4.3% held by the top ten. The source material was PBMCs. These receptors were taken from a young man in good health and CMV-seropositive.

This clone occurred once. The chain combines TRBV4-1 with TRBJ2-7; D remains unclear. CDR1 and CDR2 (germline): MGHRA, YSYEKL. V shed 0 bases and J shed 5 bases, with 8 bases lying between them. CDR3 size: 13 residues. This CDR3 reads CASSQDHLDEQYF. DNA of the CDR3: TGCGCCAGCAGCCAAGATCATTTAGACGAGCAGTACTTC.

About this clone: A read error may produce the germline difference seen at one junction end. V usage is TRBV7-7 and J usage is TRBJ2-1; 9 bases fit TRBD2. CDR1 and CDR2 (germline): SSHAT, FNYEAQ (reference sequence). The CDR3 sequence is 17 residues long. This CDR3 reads CASSLTSGPSSYNEQFF. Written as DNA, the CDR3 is TGTGCTAGCAGCTTAACTAGCGGGCCGAGCTCCTACAATGAGCAGTTCTTC. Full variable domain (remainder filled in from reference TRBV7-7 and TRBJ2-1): GAGVSQSPRYKVTKRGQDVTLRCDPISSHATLYWYQQALGQGPEFLTYFNYEAQPDKSGLPSDRFSAERPEGSISTLTIQRTEQRDSAMYRCASSLTSGPSSYNEQFFGPGTRLTVL.

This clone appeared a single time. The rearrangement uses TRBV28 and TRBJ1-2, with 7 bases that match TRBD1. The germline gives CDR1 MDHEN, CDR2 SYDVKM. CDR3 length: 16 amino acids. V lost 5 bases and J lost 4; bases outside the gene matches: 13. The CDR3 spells CASSPRTGGGGYGYTF. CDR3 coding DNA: TGTGCCAGCAGTCCCCGGACAGGAGGGGGTGGCTATGGCTACACCTTC.

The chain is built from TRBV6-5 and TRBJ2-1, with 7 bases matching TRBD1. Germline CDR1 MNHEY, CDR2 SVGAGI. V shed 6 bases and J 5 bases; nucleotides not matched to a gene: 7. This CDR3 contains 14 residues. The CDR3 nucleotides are TGTGCCAGCAGGGACCCAGGGGGAAACAATGAGCAGTTCTTC. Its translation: CASRDPGGNNEQFF.

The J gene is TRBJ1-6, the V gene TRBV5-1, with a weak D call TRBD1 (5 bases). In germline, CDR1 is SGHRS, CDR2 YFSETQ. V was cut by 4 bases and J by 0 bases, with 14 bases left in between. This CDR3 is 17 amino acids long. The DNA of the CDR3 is TGCGCCAGCAGCCCTGACAGCTACAGCTCCTATAATTCACCCCTCCACTTT. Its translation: CASSPDSYSSYNSPLHF.

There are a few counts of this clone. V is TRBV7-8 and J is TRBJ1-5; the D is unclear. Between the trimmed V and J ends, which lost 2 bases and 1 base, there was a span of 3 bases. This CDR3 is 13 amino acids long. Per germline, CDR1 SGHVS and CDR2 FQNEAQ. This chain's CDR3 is CASSLQSNQPQHF. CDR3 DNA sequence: TGTGCCAGCAGCTTACAAAGCAATCAGCCCCAGCATTTT.

The CDR3 sequence is CASGPGAFF. CDR3 DNA sequence: TGTGCCAGCGGCCCAGGAGCTTTCTTT. The chain uses TRBV6-1 and TRBJ1-1; D uncertain. CDR1 and CDR2 (germline): MNHNS, SASEGT. The length of the CDR3 is 9 residues. Trimming cost V 8 bases and J 10 bases, with 8 bases left between them.

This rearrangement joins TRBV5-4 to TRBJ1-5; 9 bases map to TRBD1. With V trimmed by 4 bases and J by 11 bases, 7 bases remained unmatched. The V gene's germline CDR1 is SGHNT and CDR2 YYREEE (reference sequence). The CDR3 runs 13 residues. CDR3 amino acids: CASSRDRERSQHF. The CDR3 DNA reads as TGTGCCAGCAGCCGGGACAGGGAACGATCCCAGCATTTT.

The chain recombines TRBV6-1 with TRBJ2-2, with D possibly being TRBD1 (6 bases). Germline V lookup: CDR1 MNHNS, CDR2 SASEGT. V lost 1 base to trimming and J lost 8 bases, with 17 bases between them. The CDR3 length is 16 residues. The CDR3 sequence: CASSEGAAGDGGELFF. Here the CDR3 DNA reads TGTGCCAGCAGTGAAGGAGCGGCAGGGGATGGGGGGGAGCTGTTTTTT.

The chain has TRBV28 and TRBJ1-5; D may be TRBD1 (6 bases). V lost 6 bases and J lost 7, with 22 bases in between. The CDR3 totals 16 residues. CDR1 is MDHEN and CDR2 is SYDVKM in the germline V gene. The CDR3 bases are TGTGCCAGCAGCCCATCTGCGGGGGCTCTGGGGCAGCCCCAGCATTTT. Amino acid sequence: CASSPSAGALGQPQHF.

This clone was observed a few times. DNA of the CDR3: TGTGCCAGCAGCTTCTCAGGGGTCGATGAGCAGTTCTTC. Its translation is CASSFSGVDEQFF. This rearrangement joins TRBV5-4 to TRBJ2-1; possibly TRBD1 for D (6 bases). Trimming stripped 2 bases from V and 8 bases from J, with 11 bases between. The CDR3 is 13 residues long. Germline V lookup: CDR1 SGHNT, CDR2 YYREEE (reference sequence).

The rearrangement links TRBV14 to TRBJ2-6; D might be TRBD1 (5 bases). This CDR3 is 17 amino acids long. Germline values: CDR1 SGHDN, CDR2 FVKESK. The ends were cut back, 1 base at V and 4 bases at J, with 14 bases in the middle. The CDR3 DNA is TGTGCCAGCAGCCAAGGGGCAAGGGGTCCCGGGGCCAACGTCCTGACTTTC. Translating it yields CASSQGARGPGANVLTF.

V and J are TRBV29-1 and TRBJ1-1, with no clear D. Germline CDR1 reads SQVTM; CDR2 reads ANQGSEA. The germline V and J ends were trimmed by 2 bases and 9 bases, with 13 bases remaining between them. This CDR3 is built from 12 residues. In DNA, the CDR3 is TGCAGCGTTGAACCCCTAAGAGGGAAAGCTTTCTTT. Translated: CSVEPLRGKAFF.